This T cell receptor (beta chain) stems from a study of shared clonotypes between healthy human individuals. Whole-study context: Ranging from 18 to 49 in age, donors were two women and a few men.

Genomic DNA of unsorted samples came from some 91 million PBMCs. Ten immunoSEQ deep assay plates were used to sequence unsorted PBMC DNA. Generated by immunoSEQ multiplex PCR, the TCRdb table keeps only in-frame clones and is missing some. The sample comprises about 480,000 clones, about four fifths of which are singletons, and approximately 13% rests with the top ten. CDR1 SQVTM and CDR2 ANQGSEA come from the germline V gene. The CDR3 runs to 15 residues. V lost 6 bases, J lost 0 bases, and 10 bases stayed unmatched. The chain couples TRBV29-1 to TRBJ2-7; 8 bases map to TRBD1. This clonotype originated in a woman aged 40 to 50 in good health. Some clones in this sample may be carry-over from other donors' samples. Sequencing was performed on PBMCs. The CDR3 protein is CSVADPGGSSYEQYF. The CDR3 DNA reads as TGCAGCGTCGCCGATCCAGGGGGCAGCTCCTACGAGCAGTACTTC.